The present TCR beta chain was sequenced within a study of T cells in Graves' hyperthyroidism and ophthalmopathy (dated by TCRdb to the late 2010s). Regarding the study in general: Peripheral blood samples were taken at initial diagnosis, before any treatment was given. Prospective prediction of ophthalmopathy was tested in an independent validation cohort of fewer than 20 hyperthyroidism patients and 15 to 17 patients who later progressed to ophthalmopathy. Once sampling was done, hyperthyroidism patients were given methimazole at a starting dose of 30 mg daily, whereas ophthalmopathy patients were given high-dose intravenous methylprednisolone. To identify distinguishing TCR V-J signatures, a discovery cohort of roughly 100 patients was used, comprising approximately 40 with Graves' ophthalmopathy and 57 with stable Graves' hyperthyroidism. The paper describes TCR Vbeta CDR3 sequencing of about 140 peripheral blood samples, made up of some 40 ophthalmopathy patients, some 76 hyperthyroidism patients and about 17 progressor patients. The 75 to 100 discovery patients were randomly split 7:3 into training and test sets. The study also compared thyroid tissue and blood T-cell repertoires from roughly 6 Graves' hyperthyroidism patients. Broad study findings and their caveats: Most expanded thyroid clonotypes (frequency above 0.001) were also detected in blood, suggesting blood repertoires may reflect thyroid immune responses. In validation, the model predicted progression to ophthalmopathy with 65% to 71% sensitivity and around 72% specificity, a median of approximately 6.5 months before onset. In cross-validation, a model built on a 13 V-J signature told ophthalmopathy apart from stable hyperthyroidism with approximately 90% sensitivity and roughly 81% specificity, and in testing the same model reached 80%/75%. No statistical method was used to set the sample size in advance, and investigators knew the group allocation.

As concerns this clonotype: It lacks a known antigen. No per-base quality is available; no much larger clone lies one base away.

Amplification of TCR beta CDR3 regions was carried out from RNA transcripts. For the first round of RT-PCR on the TCR CDR3, the HTBI primer set was used together with the Qiagen OneStep RT-PCR kit. A second multiplex PCR round built the libraries, followed by size selection and purification. Paired-end sequencing of the libraries was performed with 100 bp reads on an Illumina HiSeq2000. The original methods were these. Raw data were processed with SOAPnuke, discarding reads with adapters, uncalled bases, mean Phred below 15, or no exact constant-primer or identifier match. COPE v1.2.5 was used to merge high-quality paired reads, and clonotypes were defined as unique nucleotide sequences. MiTCR v1.1 was used to align the clonotypes against IMGT TRBV, TRBD and TRBJ reference segments. Analysis was restricted to V-J combinations with a frequency above 0.0001, which covered approximately 99% of repertoires. The TCS score was defined as F50 (clonal expansion) divided by E x V (chaos), with BLOSUM62-based TCRdist calculated between CDR3 peptides within each V-J. Welch's t-statistics and random forest reduced approximately 520 V-J features to under 15, which were used in a naive Bayes classifier (R e1071). In-frame beta chains were kept once TCRdb had trimmed the public reads at Q25 with fastp and called clones with MiXCR. Entries that share a CDR3 protein sequence are merged under the most common genes and DNA. These V and J calls originate from TCRdb's pipeline instead of the authors' own analysis. The sample table records 550,000 to 600,000 distinct CDR3 sequences; over 15% of these occur just once. The ten largest account for around a sixth of the sample.

The CDR1 and CDR2 encoded by the germline V gene (reference sequence) are DFQATT and SNEGSKA. After removal of 3 bases from V and 5 bases from J, the junction retains 6 bases not matched to a gene. Inclusive of the bounding cysteine and phenylalanine, the CDR3 is 14 residues long. Only the CDR3 part of the read is kept: 42 bases, read in frame from the first base. Stable Graves' hyperthyroidism was defined as the absence of progression to ophthalmopathy over 18 months of follow-up. The hyperthyroidism patients were between 18 and 65 years old and newly diagnosed, with a disease duration of less than 2 months. Exclusion was applied to patients with uncontrolled infections, other autoimmune diseases, pregnancy or lactation. Clinical symptoms, serum thyroxine and TRAb, thyroid ultrasound, and orbital computed tomography formed the basis for the diagnoses. Ficoll-Paque density gradient centrifugation was used to isolate PBMCs from under 11 ml of fresh peripheral blood. Total RNA was extracted with Trizol reagent, and quality was checked on an Agilent 2100 Bioanalyzer.

The sample consisted of blood. The receptor was isolated from a woman younger than 35 with Graves' hyperthyroidism. The rearrangement joined TRBV20-1 to TRBJ2-5; the junction holds 10 bases that match TRBD2. The CDR3 region reads CSASPLAGVETQYF. The DNA is TGCAGTGCTAGCCCCCTAGCGGGGGTGGAGACCCAGTACTTC.